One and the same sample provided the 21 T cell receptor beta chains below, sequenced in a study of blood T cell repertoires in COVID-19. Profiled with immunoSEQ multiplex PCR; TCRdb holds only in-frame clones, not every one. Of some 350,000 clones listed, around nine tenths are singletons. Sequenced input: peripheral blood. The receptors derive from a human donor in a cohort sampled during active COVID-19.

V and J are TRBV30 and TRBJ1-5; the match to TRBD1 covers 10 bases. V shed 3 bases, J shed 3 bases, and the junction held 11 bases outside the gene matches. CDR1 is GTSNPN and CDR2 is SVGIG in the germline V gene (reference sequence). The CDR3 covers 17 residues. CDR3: CAWSRYRTGGNNQPQHF. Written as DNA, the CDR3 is TGTGCCTGGAGCAGATACCGGACAGGGGGTAACAATCAGCCCCAGCATTTT.

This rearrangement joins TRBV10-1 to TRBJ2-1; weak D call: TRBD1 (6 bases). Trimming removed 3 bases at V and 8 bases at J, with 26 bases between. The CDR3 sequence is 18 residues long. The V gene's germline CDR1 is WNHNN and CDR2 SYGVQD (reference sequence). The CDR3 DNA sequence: TGCGCCAGCAGTGATTCCCTTACCGGGACACCGACCGTATATGAGCAGTTCTTC. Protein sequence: CASSDSLTGTPTVYEQFF.

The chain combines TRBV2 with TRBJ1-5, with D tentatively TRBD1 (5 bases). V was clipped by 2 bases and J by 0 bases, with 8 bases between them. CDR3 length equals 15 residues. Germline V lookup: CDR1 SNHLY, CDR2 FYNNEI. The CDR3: CASSERQFSNQPQHF. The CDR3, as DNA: TGTGCCAGCAGTGAAAGACAGTTTAGCAATCAGCCCCAGCATTTT.

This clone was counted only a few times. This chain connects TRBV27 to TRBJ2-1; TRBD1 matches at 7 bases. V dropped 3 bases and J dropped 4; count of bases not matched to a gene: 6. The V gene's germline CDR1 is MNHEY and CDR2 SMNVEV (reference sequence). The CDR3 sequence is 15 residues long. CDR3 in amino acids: CASSFEGALYNEQFF. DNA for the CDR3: TGTGCCAGCAGTTTTGAGGGGGCCCTTTACAATGAGCAGTTCTTC.

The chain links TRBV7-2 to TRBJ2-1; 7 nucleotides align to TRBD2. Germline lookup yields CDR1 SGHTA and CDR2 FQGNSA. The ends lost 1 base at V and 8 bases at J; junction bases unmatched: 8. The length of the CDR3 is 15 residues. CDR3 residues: CASSLGSREIYEQFF. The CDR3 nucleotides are TGTGCCAGCAGCTTAGGCTCGCGGGAGATCTATGAGCAGTTCTTC.

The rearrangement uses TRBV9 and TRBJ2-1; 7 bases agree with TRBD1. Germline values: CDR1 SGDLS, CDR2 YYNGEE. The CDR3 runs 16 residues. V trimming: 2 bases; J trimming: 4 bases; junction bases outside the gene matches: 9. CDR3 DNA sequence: TGTGCCAGCAGCGTCCAGGGGGATGAAGGGTACAATGAGCAGTTCTTC. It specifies CASSVQGDEGYNEQFF. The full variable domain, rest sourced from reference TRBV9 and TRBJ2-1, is DSGVTQTPKHLITATGQRVTLRCSPRSGDLSVYWYQQSLDQGLQFLIQYYNGEERAKGNILERFSAQQFPDLHSELNLSSLELGDSALYFCASSVQGDEGYNEQFFGPGTRLTVL.

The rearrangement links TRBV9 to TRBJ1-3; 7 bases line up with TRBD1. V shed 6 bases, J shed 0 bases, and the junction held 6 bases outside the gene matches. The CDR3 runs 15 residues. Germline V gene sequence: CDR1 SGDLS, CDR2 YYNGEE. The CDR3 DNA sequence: TGTGCCAGCACCCACGGGACAGACTCTGGAAACACCATATATTTT. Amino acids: CASTHGTDSGNTIYF.

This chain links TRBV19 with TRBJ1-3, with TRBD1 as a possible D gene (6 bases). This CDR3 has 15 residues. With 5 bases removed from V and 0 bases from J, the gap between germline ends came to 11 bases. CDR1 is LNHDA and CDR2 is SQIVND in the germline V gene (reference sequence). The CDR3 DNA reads TGTGCCAGTAGTGGCGACAGGCACTCTGGAAACACCATATATTTT. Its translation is CASSGDRHSGNTIYF.

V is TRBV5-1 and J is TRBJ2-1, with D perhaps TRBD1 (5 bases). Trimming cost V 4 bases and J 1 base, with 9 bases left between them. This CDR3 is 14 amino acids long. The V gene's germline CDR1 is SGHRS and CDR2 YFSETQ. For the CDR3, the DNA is TGCGCCAGCAGCGTTGACAGTTCCTACAATGAGCAGTTCTTC. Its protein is CASSVDSSYNEQFF.

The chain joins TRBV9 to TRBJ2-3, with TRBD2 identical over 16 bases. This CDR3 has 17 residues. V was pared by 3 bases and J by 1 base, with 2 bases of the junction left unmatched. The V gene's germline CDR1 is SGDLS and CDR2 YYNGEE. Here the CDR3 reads CASSEGLAGGGTDTQYF. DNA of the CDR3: TGTGCCAGCAGCGAGGGACTAGCGGGAGGGGGCACAGATACGCAGTATTTT.

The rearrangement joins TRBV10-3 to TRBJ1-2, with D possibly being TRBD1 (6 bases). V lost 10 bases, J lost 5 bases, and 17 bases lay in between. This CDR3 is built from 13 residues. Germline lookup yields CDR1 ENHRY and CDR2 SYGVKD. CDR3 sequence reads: CATAPTGEYGYTF. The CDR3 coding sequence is TGTGCCACCGCACCGACAGGAGAATATGGCTACACCTTC.

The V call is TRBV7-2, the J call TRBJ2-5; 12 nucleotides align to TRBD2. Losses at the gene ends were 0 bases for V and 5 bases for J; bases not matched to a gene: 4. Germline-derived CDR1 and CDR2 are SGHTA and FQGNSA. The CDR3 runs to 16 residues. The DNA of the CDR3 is TGTGCCAGCAGCTTAGCGCTAGCGGGGGGGAAGGAGACCCAGTACTTC. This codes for CASSLALAGGKETQYF.

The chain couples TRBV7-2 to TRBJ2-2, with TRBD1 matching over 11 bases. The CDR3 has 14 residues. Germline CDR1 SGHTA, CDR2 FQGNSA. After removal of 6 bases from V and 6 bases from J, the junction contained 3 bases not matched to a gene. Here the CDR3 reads CASRGTGGSGELFF. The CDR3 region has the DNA TGTGCCAGCAGAGGGACAGGGGGTTCCGGGGAGCTGTTTTTT.

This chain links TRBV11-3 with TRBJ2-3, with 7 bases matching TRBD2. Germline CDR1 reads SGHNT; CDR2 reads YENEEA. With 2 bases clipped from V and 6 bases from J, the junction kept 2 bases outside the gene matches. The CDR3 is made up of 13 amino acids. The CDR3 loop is CASSLTGGDTQYF. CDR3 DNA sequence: TGTGCCAGCAGCTTAACGGGGGGTGATACGCAGTATTTT.

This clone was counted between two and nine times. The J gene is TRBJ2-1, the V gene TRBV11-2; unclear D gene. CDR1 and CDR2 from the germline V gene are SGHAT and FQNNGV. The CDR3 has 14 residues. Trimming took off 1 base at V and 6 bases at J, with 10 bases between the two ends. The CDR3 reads CASSLAGDRNEQFF. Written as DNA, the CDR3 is TGTGCCAGCAGCTTAGCAGGCGACCGCAATGAGCAGTTCTTC.

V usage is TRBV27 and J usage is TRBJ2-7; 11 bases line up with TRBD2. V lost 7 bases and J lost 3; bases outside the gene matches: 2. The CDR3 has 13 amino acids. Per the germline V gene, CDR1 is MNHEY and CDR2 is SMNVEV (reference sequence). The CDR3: CASTTSGIYEQYF. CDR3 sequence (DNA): TGTGCCAGCACGACTAGCGGGATCTACGAGCAGTACTTC.

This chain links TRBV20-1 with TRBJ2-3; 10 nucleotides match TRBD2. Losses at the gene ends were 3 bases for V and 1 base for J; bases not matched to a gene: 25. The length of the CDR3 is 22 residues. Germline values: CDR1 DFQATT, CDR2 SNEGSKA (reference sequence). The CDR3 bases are TGCAGTGCTAGTGCCCCTCGGGTGGTGAGCGGGAGGGGAATTTGGGGCACAGATACGCAGTATTTT. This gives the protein CSASAPRVVSGRGIWGTDTQYF.

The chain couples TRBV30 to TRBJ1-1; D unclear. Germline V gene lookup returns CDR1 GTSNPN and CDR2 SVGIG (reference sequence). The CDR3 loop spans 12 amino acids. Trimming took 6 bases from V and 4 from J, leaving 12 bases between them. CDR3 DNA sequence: TGTGCCTGCCAGCCGTCGGGCACTGAAGCTTTCTTT. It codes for CACQPSGTEAFF.

CDR3 in amino acids: CATSRDSTLDRGRGGYTF. CDR3 DNA: TGTGCCACCAGCAGAGATTCCACTTTGGACAGGGGGCGCGGAGGCTACACCTTC. The chain has TRBV15 and TRBJ1-2, with 11 bases fitting TRBD1. Germline lookup yields CDR1 LNHNV and CDR2 YYDKDF (reference sequence). V dropped 0 bases and J dropped 8; count of bases not matched to a gene: 14. The CDR3 spans 18 residues.

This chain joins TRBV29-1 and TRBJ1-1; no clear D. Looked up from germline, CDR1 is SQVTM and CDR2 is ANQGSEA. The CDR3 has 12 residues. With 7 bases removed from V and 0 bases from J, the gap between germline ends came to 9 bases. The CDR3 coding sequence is TGCAGCGGAATGGAGGTGAACACTGAAGCTTTCTTT. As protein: CSGMEVNTEAFF.

The CDR3 here is CASSQDPLSPLHF. CDR3 nucleotides: TGTGCCAGCAGCCAAGATCCCCTTTCACCCCTCCACTTT. The rearrangement links TRBV3-1 (or the pseudogene TRBV3-2) to TRBJ1-6, with D unresolved. Germline V gene lookup returns CDR1 LGHDT and CDR2 YNNKEL (reference sequence). V was cut by 0 bases and J by 9 bases, with 6 bases left in between. The CDR3 totals 13 residues.